The clone carrying this TCR beta chain showed up just once. Antigen unknown. Produced via immunoSEQ multiplex PCR; TCRdb's table is partial and in-frame only. This sample has almost 200,000 clones; approximately 78% occur once, and the top ten carry around 1.2%. This sample was included in a study of cytomegalovirus exposure and HLA in healthy donors. Study information: The roughly 670 first-cohort repertoires and the 95 to 150 validation repertoires shared the same platform, a later analysis reported. Study findings and constraints: Subsequent analysis found a tendency for first-cohort TCR clusters to co-occur within the 120 or so validation repertoires.

The donors were in the approximately 130-subject validation cohort, distinct from the roughly 670-subject first cohort. Sequencing was carried out using PBMCs. The receptor's source is a woman between 25 and 40 years old in good health and CMV-seronegative.

This CDR3 is CAWSVPGGRKTEAFF. CDR3 in DNA: TGTGCCTGGAGTGTACCGGGCGGGAGGAAGACTGAAGCTTTCTTT. The chain couples TRBV30 to TRBJ1-1; D is unresolved. Trimming stripped 0 bases from V and 5 bases from J, with 16 bases between. In germline, CDR1 is GTSNPN, CDR2 SVGIG (reference sequence). The CDR3 is 15 residues long.